The 30 T cell receptor beta chains below come from one sample, sequenced in a study of cytomegalovirus exposure and HLA in healthy donors. A multiplex PCR was run with 60 Vbeta primers and 13 Jbeta primers. Profiling relied on immunoSEQ multiplex PCR, and the TCRdb table lists in-frame clones only, not all of them. The table lists 200,000 or so clones, approximately 80% of them singletons. Specimen: PBMCs. The receptors shown here come from a boy between 2 and 10 years old in good health and CMV-seronegative.

The chain uses TRBV2 and TRBJ1-2, with D maybe TRBD1 (6 bases). The V end lost 3 bases, the J end lost 0 bases, and 8 bases lay between the germline ends. Germline CDR1 reads SNHLY; CDR2 reads FYNNEI. The length of the CDR3 is 14 residues. The CDR3 DNA reads as TGTGCCAGCAGTGAGGGGGGGCCTAACTATGGCTACACCTTC. Protein: CASSEGGPNYGYTF.

This clone was detected a few times. CDR3 sequence: CASSQLTGMNTEAFF. The DNA of the CDR3 is TGTGCCAGCAGCCAGTTGACAGGGATGAACACTGAAGCTTTCTTT. The chain joins TRBV4-2 to TRBJ1-1; 7 positions agree with TRBD1. The CDR3 is 15 amino acids. J was trimmed by 0 bases and V by 3 bases; bases with no gene match: 4. The germline V gene has CDR1 LGHNA and CDR2 YNFKEQ.

The V gene is TRBV4-1, the J gene TRBJ1-1; weak D call: TRBD1 (6 bases). The CDR3 is 15 amino acids. Between the trimmed V and J ends, which lost 2 bases and 3 bases, there was a span of 13 bases. In germline, CDR1 is MGHRA, CDR2 YSYEKL. The CDR3 DNA follows: TGCGCCAGCAGCCAACGGTTCAAGGGGGACACTGAAGCTTTCTTT. Its translation: CASSQRFKGDTEAFF.

V and J are TRBV11-2 and TRBJ1-3; no clear D. This CDR3 is built from 16 residues. The germline V gene encodes CDR1 SGHAT and CDR2 FQNNGV. The ends were cut back, 0 bases at V and 4 bases at J, with 13 bases in the middle. DNA for the CDR3: TGTGCCAGCAGCTTAGATCGGGGAGGATTAGGAAACACCATATATTTT. This codes for CASSLDRGGLGNTIYF.

The chain recombines TRBV6-5 with TRBJ2-7; 9 bases match TRBD1. The CDR3 is made up of 13 amino acids. CDR1 MNHEY and CDR2 SVGAGI come from the germline V gene. Germline trimming cut 10 bases from V and 9 bases from J; bases unmatched to any gene: 13. The CDR3 DNA sequence: TGTGCCACCGAGGGGACAGGGCCCACCGGGCAGTACTTC. Amino acids: CATEGTGPTGQYF.

V gene TRBV7-8 combines with J gene TRBJ2-5; possible D gene TRBD1, 6 bases. The end of the DNA is better explained by TRBJ2-7, so the J call may be wrong. The CDR3 has 11 amino acids. CDR1 and CDR2 (germline): SGHVS, FQNEAQ. The CDR3 sequence is CASRQGYEQYF. As DNA, the CDR3 is TGTGCCAGCAGACAGGGCTACGAGCAGTACTTC.

The chain is built from TRBV12-5 and TRBJ1-5; D is unresolved. Germline V gene data show CDR1 as LGHNT and CDR2 as FRNRAP. The ends were cut back, 2 bases at V and 6 bases at J, with 14 bases in the middle. CDR3 length: 15 residues. The CDR3 nucleotides are TGTGCTAGTGGTTTGCCCCGGGAGGGCTTTCAGCCCCAGCATTTT. Protein: CASGLPREGFQPQHF.

The chain joins TRBV6-1 to TRBJ1-1; 7 bases align to TRBD1. Per germline, CDR1 MNHNS and CDR2 SASEGT. CDR3 length: 14 amino acids. V was clipped by 4 bases and J by 5 bases; unmatched bases: 7. The CDR3 DNA follows: TGTGCCAGCAGTGGGGCAGGGGGGAGTACTGAAGCTTTCTTT. Translating it yields CASSGAGGSTEAFF.

This clone turned up a few times. The J gene is TRBJ2-2, the V gene TRBV12-5; D uncertain. The V end was cut by 7 bases, the J end by 1 base, with 4 bases between. The germline gives CDR1 LGHNT, CDR2 FRNRAP. The CDR3 contains 12 residues. CDR3 DNA sequence: TGTGCTAGTGACGGGAACACCGGGGAGCTGTTTTTT. It codes for CASDGNTGELFF.

The CDR3 spells CATSSPGTSQYNEQFF. In DNA form, the CDR3 reads TGTGCCACCAGCAGTCCAGGGACTAGCCAATACAATGAGCAGTTCTTC. V and J are TRBV15 and TRBJ2-1; TRBD2 aligns across 9 bases. V was pared by 3 bases and J by 4 bases, with 7 bases of the junction left unmatched. The CDR3 runs to 16 residues. CDR1 LNHNV and CDR2 YYDKDF come from the germline V gene (reference sequence).

The chain recombines TRBV7-2 with TRBJ1-1; 7 nucleotides align to TRBD1. CDR3 length equals 15 residues. Germline-derived CDR1 and CDR2 are SGHTA and FQGNSA. V dropped 5 bases and J dropped 0; count of bases not matched to a gene: 6. The CDR3 DNA follows: TGTGCCAGCAGCCCACAGGGGAGCGTGAACACTGAAGCTTTCTTT. Translation gives CASSPQGSVNTEAFF.

CDR3 region: CASSEGGQGDEQYF. The CDR3 nucleotides are TGTGCCAGCAGTGAGGGGGGACAGGGAGACGAGCAGTACTTC. The rearrangement links TRBV6-1 to TRBJ2-7; 9 bases fit TRBD1. V trimming: 3 bases; J trimming: 5 bases; junction bases outside the gene matches: 5. Germline V lookup: CDR1 MNHNS, CDR2 SASEGT. CDR3 size: 14 residues.

V usage is TRBV6-5 and J usage is TRBJ1-5; D not resolved. Trimming pared 5 bases from V and 5 bases from J, leaving 10 bases between. CDR3 size: 13 residues. Germline CDR1 is MNHEY and CDR2 is SVGAGI. The CDR3 DNA reads as TGTGCCAGCAGTGGGCAGTCCCATCAGCCCCAGCATTTT. This gives the protein CASSGQSHQPQHF.

The CDR3 loop reads CASSEVQGKNEQFF. CDR3 sequence (DNA): TGTGCCAGCAGTGAGGTCCAGGGGAAGAATGAGCAGTTCTTC. V and J are TRBV2 and TRBJ2-1; possibly TRBD1 for D (6 bases). Per the germline V gene, CDR1 is SNHLY and CDR2 is FYNNEI. The CDR3 is 14 residues long. Trimming took 3 bases from V and 7 from J, leaving 13 bases between them. The variable domain in full, completed from reference TRBV2 and TRBJ2-1, reads EPEVTQTPSHQVTQMGQEVILRCVPISNHLYFYWYRQILGQKVEFLVSFYNNEISEKSEIFDDQFSVERPDGSNFTLKIRSTKLEDSAMYFCASSEVQGKNEQFFGPGTRLTVL.

The rearrangement joins TRBV19 to TRBJ1-3; 7 positions agree with TRBD1. The CDR3 has 15 residues. V lost 5 bases and J lost 0; bases outside the gene matches: 4. Germline V lookup: CDR1 LNHDA, CDR2 SQIVND (reference sequence). DNA of the CDR3: TGTGCCAGTAGTTCCGACAGGGCCTCTGGAAACACCATATATTTT. It translates to CASSSDRASGNTIYF.

The V gene is TRBV5-1, the J gene TRBJ2-7; tentative D call: TRBD1 (5 bases). Trimming shortened V by 0 bases and J by 5 bases, and 12 bases separated the two germline ends. CDR1 is SGHRS and CDR2 is YFSETQ in the germline V gene. This CDR3 is built from 14 residues. CDR3 nucleotide sequence: TGCGCCAGCAGCTTGGGGCAGGGCGGAGACGAGCAGTACTTC. Protein product: CASSLGQGGDEQYF.

V and J are TRBV15 and TRBJ2-1, with D tentatively TRBD2 (6 bases). The CDR3 has 17 amino acids. The germline V and J ends were trimmed by 1 base and 6 bases, with 19 bases remaining between them. Germline CDR1 reads LNHNV; CDR2 reads YYDKDF (reference sequence). As DNA, the CDR3 is TGTGCCACCAGCAGAGGGGGGACTGTCGCCGGCCCCAATGAGCAGTTCTTC. As protein: CATSRGGTVAGPNEQFF.

The rearrangement links TRBV4-1 to TRBJ2-5; tentatively, D is TRBD2 (5 bases). The J call is doubtful: the DNA matches TRBJ2-7 better. Germline assignment: CDR1 MGHRA and CDR2 YSYEKL. The CDR3 sequence is 15 residues long. CDR3 in DNA: TGCGCCAGCAGCCAAGATCCGGGGTTTCTATACGAGCAGTACTTC. Translating gives CASSQDPGFLYEQYF.

CDR3 in amino acids: CSVGGRGRYNEQFF. Written as DNA, the CDR3 is TGCAGCGTTGGGGGAAGGGGGAGATACAATGAGCAGTTCTTC. V usage is TRBV29-1 and J usage is TRBJ2-1; D possibly corresponds to TRBD1 (6 bases). The CDR3 spans 14 residues. Germline V gene lookup returns CDR1 SQVTM and CDR2 ANQGSEA. Trimming removed 4 bases at V and 4 bases at J, with 14 bases between.

This chain connects TRBV7-2 to TRBJ2-1, with 7 bases lining up with TRBD1. V dropped 4 bases and J dropped 3; count of bases not matched to a gene: 3. Germline assignment: CDR1 SGHTA and CDR2 FQGNSA. The CDR3 length is 14 residues. The CDR3 coding sequence is TGTGCCAGCAGCTACAGGGGAGTCTACAATGAGCAGTTCTTC. Its protein product is CASSYRGVYNEQFF.

The V call is TRBV19, the J call TRBJ2-1; weak D call: TRBD2 (5 bases). V lost 5 bases to trimming and J lost 9 bases, with 17 bases between them. CDR1 is LNHDA, CDR2 SQIVND, per germline (reference sequence). The CDR3 runs 14 residues. The CDR3 nucleotides are TGTGCCAGTAGTTATAGCGAGAGACCCGCTGAGCAGTTCTTC. This translates into CASSYSERPAEQFF.

This clone has only a few counts. CDR3 DNA: TGTGCCAGCAGCCAAGATATAGGGAGGGAGGCCCTGACTTTC. Protein product: CASSQDIGREALTF. The chain recombines TRBV4-2 with TRBJ2-6, with 7 nucleotides matching TRBD2. Germline CDR1 LGHNA, CDR2 YNFKEQ. V lost 0 bases and J lost 15; bases outside the gene matches: 8. The CDR3 consists of 14 residues.

The chain carries TRBV7-2 and TRBJ2-1, with 7 bases fitting TRBD2. Germline V gene lookup returns CDR1 SGHTA and CDR2 FQGNSA. V was clipped by 3 bases and J by 6 bases; unmatched bases: 8. This CDR3 spans 15 amino acids. The CDR3 nucleotides are TGTGCCAGCAGCTTCAGCGGGGCCCAGTCCAATGAGCAGTTCTTC. Its translation is CASSFSGAQSNEQFF.

This clone showed up just once. V usage is TRBV15 and J usage is TRBJ1-1, with TRBD1 as a possible D gene (6 bases). The V and J ends lost 5 bases and 3 bases respectively, with 16 bases between them. The germline V gene has CDR1 LNHNV and CDR2 YYDKDF (reference sequence). This CDR3 contains 15 residues. CDR3 sequence: CATSPETGIYTEAFF. DNA for the CDR3: TGTGCCACCAGCCCCGAAACAGGGATATACACTGAAGCTTTCTTT.

This chain links TRBV2 with TRBJ2-1, with 11 bases lining up with TRBD2. Unmatched junction bases numbered 0, after V lost 9 bases and J lost 2 bases. Germline values: CDR1 SNHLY, CDR2 FYNNEI. This CDR3 contains 13 residues. The CDR3 loop is CARTSGAYNEQFF. The CDR3 DNA reads as TGTGCCAGGACTAGCGGGGCCTACAATGAGCAGTTCTTC. Variable domain in full (rest from reference TRBV2 and TRBJ2-1): EPEVTQTPSHQVTQMGQEVILRCVPISNHLYFYWYRQILGQKVEFLVSFYNNEISEKSEIFDDQFSVERPDGSNFTLKIRSTKLEDSAMYFCARTSGAYNEQFFGPGTRLTVL.

This chain joins TRBV25-1 and TRBJ2-1, with TRBD2 identical over 12 bases. Germline V lookup: CDR1 MGHDK, CDR2 SYGVNS. V lost 5 bases, J lost 3 bases, and 5 bases stayed unmatched. The CDR3 is 16 amino acids. CDR3 sequence (DNA): TGTGCCAGCAGTAGGACTAGCGGGATCTACTACAATGAGCAGTTCTTC. It translates to CASSRTSGIYYNEQFF.

This clone was seen once. The rearrangement uses TRBV23-1 and TRBJ1-1, with 7 nucleotides matching TRBD1. TRBV23-1 qualifies as an ORF whose function is uncertain. V gave up 2 bases and J gave up 4 bases; unmatched junction bases: 22. The CDR3 has 20 residues. This CDR3 reads CASSQLLVDRAQVGSTEAFF. CDR3 nucleotide sequence: TGCGCCAGCAGTCAACTCCTAGTAGACAGGGCACAGGTTGGGAGCACTGAAGCTTTCTTT.

This clone was seen only once. The J gene is TRBJ2-1, the V gene TRBV29-1; 8 bases align to TRBD1. The CDR3 length is 14 residues. Germline V CDR1 and CDR2: SQVTM, ANQGSEA. V was pared by 4 bases and J by 3 bases, with 5 bases of the junction left unmatched. The CDR3 coding sequence is TGCAGCGTTGTGGTAGGGACAGGCTACAATGAGCAGTTCTTC. It specifies CSVVVGTGYNEQFF.

This clone was seen more than once but under ten times. V gene TRBV19 combines with J gene TRBJ2-7, with TRBD2 matching over 9 bases. This CDR3 contains 15 residues. Unmatched junction bases numbered 10, after V lost 4 bases and J lost 6 bases. CDR1 and CDR2 from the germline V gene are LNHDA and SQIVND (reference sequence). CDR3 residues: CASSRTSAPPIEQYF. CDR3 nucleotide sequence: TGTGCCAGTAGTAGGACTAGCGCCCCCCCCATCGAGCAGTACTTC.

V and J are TRBV19 and TRBJ2-1, with D unresolved. The CDR3 has 12 residues. CDR1 is LNHDA and CDR2 is SQIVND in the germline V gene (reference sequence). V was pared by 5 bases and J by 5 bases, with 7 bases between. The CDR3 DNA is TGTGCCAGTAGTCCCAGGAACAATGAGCAGTTCTTC. Translated, it gives CASSPRNNEQFF.